Each of the 15 T cell receptor beta chains below was sequenced from the same sample in a study of STAT5B mutations in CD4+ large granular lymphocyte leukemia. Measured with immunoSEQ multiplex PCR; TCRdb has only the in-frame clones, and not every one. Found here are about 20,000 clones, over 65% of them singletons; the top ten hold over 25%. Sequencing was performed on CD4+ T cells from blood buffy coats. The receptors were sampled from a human donor in good health.

On this clone: The junction shows a germline mismatch at one end, possibly a read error. This sequence joins TRBV7-7 and TRBJ2-1, with 12 nucleotides matching TRBD2. This CDR3 region has 15 residues. Germline V gene sequence: CDR1 SSHAT, CDR2 FNYEAQ (reference sequence). Here the CDR3 DNA reads TGTGCTAGCAGCGCGTCTAGCGGGAGGGCCAATGAGCAGTTCTTC. Its translation is CASSASSGRANEQFF.

The V and J genes are TRBV2 and TRBJ2-3; TRBD2 agrees at 9 bases. The V gene end was trimmed by 8 bases and the J gene end by 1 base; junction bases not matched to a gene: 10. CDR1 and CDR2 from the germline V gene are SNHLY and FYNNEI. CDR3 length: 16 residues. Here the CDR3 reads CASSRGGGGGTDTQYF. CDR3 nucleotides: TGTGCCAGCTCCCGGGGAGGCGGGGGGGGCACAGATACGCAGTATTTT.

The rearrangement joins TRBV27 to TRBJ2-2; 10 nucleotides align to TRBD2. The V segment lost 2 bases and the J segment 6 bases; nucleotides outside the gene matches: 6. This CDR3 is built from 16 residues. Germline loops: CDR1 MNHEY, CDR2 SMNVEV (reference sequence). In DNA, the CDR3 is TGTGCCAGCAGTTTAGCTCTAGCGGGAGTGGCCGGGGAGCTGTTTTTT. It encodes CASSLALAGVAGELFF.

The chain combines TRBV9 with TRBJ2-1; D remains ambiguous. This CDR3 spans 18 amino acids. The V end lost 3 bases, the J end lost 6 bases, and 25 bases lay between the germline ends. Germline values: CDR1 SGDLS, CDR2 YYNGEE. The CDR3 sequence is CASSGPHTPNLRGNEQFF. CDR3 bases: TGTGCCAGCAGCGGCCCACACACTCCGAATCTGCGAGGCAATGAGCAGTTCTTC. The whole variable domain, remainder taken from reference TRBV9 and TRBJ2-1, is DSGVTQTPKHLITATGQRVTLRCSPRSGDLSVYWYQQSLDQGLQFLIQYYNGEERAKGNILERFSAQQFPDLHSELNLSSLELGDSALYFCASSGPHTPNLRGNEQFFGPGTRLTVL.

The chain carries TRBV25-1 and TRBJ2-7; D is possibly TRBD1 (5 bases). Trimming shortened V by 3 bases and J by 2 bases, and 5 bases separated the two germline ends. The CDR3 length is 12 residues. In germline, CDR1 is MGHDK, CDR2 SYGVNS. CDR3 in amino acids: CASSEDTYEQYF. The CDR3 DNA follows: TGTGCCAGCAGTGAGGACACCTACGAGCAGTACTTC.

This sequence joins TRBV13 and TRBJ2-6, with D perhaps TRBD1 (6 bases). CDR1 PRHDT and CDR2 FYEKMQ come from the germline V gene (reference sequence). CDR3 length equals 15 residues. The V and J ends lost 1 base and 2 bases respectively, with 6 bases between them. CDR3 nucleotide sequence: TGTGCCAGCAGCTTAGAGGGGGCTGGGGCCAACGTCCTGACTTTC. Translated, it gives CASSLEGAGANVLTF.

This chain connects TRBV20-1 to TRBJ2-1; D remains ambiguous. Germline CDR1 and CDR2: DFQATT and SNEGSKA (reference sequence). V shed 4 bases and J shed 8 bases, with 9 bases lying between them. The CDR3 is 11 residues long. The CDR3 DNA follows: TGCAGTGCTAACAGTGGCCATGAGCAGTTCTTC. Its protein is CSANSGHEQFF.

V gene TRBV30 combines with J gene TRBJ2-3, with TRBD2 matching 7 bases. Germline lookup yields CDR1 GTSNPN and CDR2 SVGIG (reference sequence). V lost 0 bases to trimming and J lost 0 bases; unmatched junction nucleotides: 3. CDR3 length: 15 residues. The CDR3 DNA sequence: TGTGCCTGGAGTGTACGCGGGAGCAGCACAGATACGCAGTATTTT. Translation: CAWSVRGSSTDTQYF.

The chain combines TRBV29-1 with TRBJ2-5; D is undetermined. CDR3 length: 12 amino acids. Germline V lookup: CDR1 SQVTM, CDR2 ANQGSEA. The V end was cut by 8 bases, the J end by 1 base, with 11 bases between. CDR3 amino acids: CSPRVGQETQYF. DNA for the CDR3: TGCAGCCCGAGAGTGGGCCAAGAGACCCAGTACTTC.

The V call is TRBV21-1, the J call TRBJ2-4; the DNA was not used to check the table's D call, TRBD1. TRBV21-1 is a pseudogene locus. The CDR3 has 16 amino acids. CDR3 sequence: CASKGQGRIAKNIQYF. Written as DNA, the CDR3 is TGTGCCAGCAAAGGACAGGGGAGAATAGCCAAAAACATTCAGTACTTC.

V and J are TRBV10-3 and TRBJ1-6, with D uncertain. V lost 7 bases and J lost 0, with 10 bases in between. CDR1 is ENHRY and CDR2 is SYGVKD in the germline V gene. The CDR3 spans 15 residues. CDR3 loop: CAIKGGSSYNSPLHF. In DNA, the CDR3 is TGTGCCATCAAGGGCGGGAGCTCCTATAATTCACCCCTCCACTTT.

This clone has just a few counts. The J gene is TRBJ2-5, the V gene TRBV30; 9 bases are a match to TRBD1. V lost 0 bases and J lost 5; bases outside the gene matches: 7. CDR1 is GTSNPN and CDR2 is SVGIG in the germline V gene (reference sequence). The CDR3 covers 15 residues. CDR3 in amino acids: CAWSVRDRVRETQYF. The CDR3 DNA follows: TGTGCCTGGAGTGTGAGGGACAGGGTTCGGGAGACCCAGTACTTC. The full variable domain, its missing parts supplied by reference TRBV30 and TRBJ2-5, is SQTIHQWPATLVQPVGSPLSLECTVEGTSNPNLYWYRQAAGRGLQLLFYSVGIGQISSEVPQNLSASRPQDRQFILSSKKLLLSDSGFYLCAWSVRDRVRETQYFGPGTRLLVL.

The rearrangement links TRBV7-8 to TRBJ2-7; D is unclear. CDR1 SGHVS and CDR2 FQNEAQ come from the germline V gene. Deletions cut 1 base from V and 3 bases from J, with 16 bases between. The CDR3 has 16 residues. The CDR3 DNA reads as TGTGCCAGCAGCTTAGGTATAGCTCCCTCGCGCTACGAGCAGTACTTC. It translates to CASSLGIAPSRYEQYF. The full variable domain, rest sourced from reference TRBV7-8 and TRBJ2-7, is GAGVSQSPRYKVAKRGQDVALRCDPISGHVSLFWYQQALGQGPEFLTYFQNEAQLDKSGLPSDRFFAERPEGSVSTLKIQRTQQEDSAVYLCASSLGIAPSRYEQYFGPGTRLTVT.

V usage is TRBV6-6 and J usage is TRBJ2-3; 11 positions agree with TRBD2. In germline, CDR1 is MNHNY, CDR2 SVGAGI (reference sequence). V was clipped by 5 bases and J by 5 bases; unmatched bases: 6. CDR3 length: 15 amino acids. CDR3 region: CASSPGTSGGDTQYF. The CDR3 region has the DNA TGTGCCAGCAGTCCTGGGACTAGCGGAGGAGATACGCAGTATTTT.

The table lists this clone with a few counts. V gene TRBV5-6 combines with J gene TRBJ1-1; D uncertain. CDR3 size: 12 residues. The germline CDR1 and CDR2 sequences are SGHDT and YYEEEE. Trimming removed 6 bases from V and 1 base from J, with 7 bases in between. The CDR3, as DNA: TGTGCCAGCAACCTCTGGAACACTGAAGCTTTCTTT. Its translation: CASNLWNTEAFF.